Listed below are T cell receptor beta chains from one sample, sequenced in a study of shared clonotypes between healthy human individuals. Measured with immunoSEQ multiplex PCR; TCRdb has only the in-frame clones, and not every one. The sample includes about 470,000 clones, around 79% of them seen just once. Sequenced: PBMCs. The receptors shown here come from a woman in her 40s in good health. Some clones in this sample may be carry-over from other donors' samples. Each CDR3 is given with its conserved first and last residue. Each record gives: D gene, J gene, clone size, V gene, CDR3 protein, CDR3 DNA. The D gene is left open where the match is weak. The listing skips clone size in some rows; elsewhere it reads once, few, many or a size class.

d_gene: NA
j_gene: TRBJ1-5
abundance: NA
v_gene: TRBV19
CDR3aa: CASSMGRRSQHF
CDR3nt: TGTGCCAGTAGTATGGGGAGACGGTCCCAGCATTTT

d_gene: NA
j_gene: TRBJ1-1
abundance: once
v_gene: TRBV6-1
CDR3aa: CASSEPGASGEAFF
CDR3nt: TGTGCCAGCAGTGAACCAGGGGCCTCAGGTGAAGCTTTCTTT

d_gene: TRBD1
j_gene: TRBJ2-7
abundance: few
v_gene: TRBV29-1
CDR3aa: CSGEDRDYEQYF
CDR3nt: TGCAGCGGGGAGGACAGGGACTACGAGCAGTACTTC

d_gene: NA
j_gene: TRBJ1-2
abundance: NA
v_gene: TRBV5-4
CDR3aa: CASSLELRHYGYTF
CDR3nt: TGTGCCAGCAGCTTGGAGTTGCGTCATTATGGCTACACCTTC

d_gene: TRBD1
j_gene: TRBJ1-2
abundance: NA
v_gene: TRBV14
CDR3aa: CASSRAGTAYGYTF
CDR3nt: TGTGCCAGCAGCCGAGCCGGGACAGCCTATGGCTACACCTTC

d_gene: NA
j_gene: TRBJ2-7
abundance: NA
v_gene: TRBV28
CDR3aa: CASRTGGDYEQYF
CDR3nt: TGTGCCAGCAGAACAGGGGGGGATTACGAGCAGTACTTC

d_gene: TRBD1
j_gene: TRBJ1-2
abundance: NA
v_gene: TRBV27
CDR3aa: CASSRQGSAFYGYTF
CDR3nt: TGTGCCAGCAGTAGACAGGGTTCTGCCTTCTATGGCTACACCTTC

d_gene: NA
j_gene: TRBJ1-1
abundance: few
v_gene: TRBV19
CDR3aa: CASSTEVLSPEAFF
CDR3nt: TGTGCCAGTAGTACGGAAGTACTTTCACCTGAAGCTTTCTTT

d_gene: NA
j_gene: TRBJ2-2
abundance: NA
v_gene: TRBV15
CDR3aa: CATSRGRGFEGNTGELFF
CDR3nt: TGTGCCACCAGCAGAGGTCGGGGATTCGAGGGTAACACCGGGGAGCTGTTTTTT

d_gene: TRBD1
j_gene: TRBJ2-7
abundance: once
v_gene: TRBV25-1
CDR3aa: CASSEGWDSSTYEQYF
CDR3nt: TGTGCCAGCAGTGAAGGTTGGGACAGCTCGACCTACGAGCAGTACTTC

d_gene: NA
j_gene: TRBJ2-2
abundance: NA
v_gene: TRBV5-1
CDR3aa: CASSPLRDNTGELFF
CDR3nt: TGCGCCAGCAGCCCCCTCCGGGACAACACCGGGGAGCTGTTTTTT

d_gene: NA
j_gene: TRBJ2-5
abundance: NA
v_gene: TRBV5-6
CDR3aa: CASSLAGSETQYF
CDR3nt: TGTGCCAGCAGCTTGGCGGGTTCAGAGACCCAGTACTTC

d_gene: TRBD2
j_gene: TRBJ2-7
abundance: NA
v_gene: TRBV6-5
CDR3aa: CASSYSSGSYEQYF
CDR3nt: TGTGCCAGCAGTTACTCTAGCGGGAGCTACGAGCAGTACTTC

d_gene: NA
j_gene: TRBJ1-2
abundance: NA
v_gene: TRBV10-3
CDR3aa: CAISESYRVLFGDYGYTF
CDR3nt: TGTGCCATCAGTGAGTCTTATAGGGTTCTTTTTGGAGACTATGGCTACACCTTC

d_gene: NA
j_gene: TRBJ1-1
abundance: NA
v_gene: TRBV11-2
CDR3aa: CASSLGPGGTEAFF
CDR3nt: TGTGCCAGCAGCTTAGGGCCGGGAGGCACTGAAGCTTTCTTT

d_gene: TRBD1
j_gene: TRBJ1-1
abundance: NA
v_gene: TRBV5-1
CDR3aa: CASSLGQGTNTEAFF
CDR3nt: TGCGCCAGCAGCCTGGGACAGGGGACGAACACTGAAGCTTTCTTT

d_gene: NA
j_gene: TRBJ2-1
abundance: NA
v_gene: TRBV7-9
CDR3aa: CASSLRGAYNEQFF
CDR3nt: TGTGCCAGCAGCTTGAGGGGGGCATACAATGAGCAGTTCTTC

d_gene: TRBD2
j_gene: TRBJ2-3
abundance: NA
v_gene: TRBV27
CDR3aa: CASSFLAGEDTQYF
CDR3nt: TGTGCCAGCAGTTTCCTAGCGGGAGAAGATACGCAGTATTTT

d_gene: NA
j_gene: TRBJ2-7
abundance: NA
v_gene: TRBV7-2
CDR3aa: CASSNPKDNEQYF
CDR3nt: TGTGCCAGCAGCAACCCTAAGGACAACGAGCAGTACTTC

d_gene: TRBD1
j_gene: TRBJ1-2
abundance: few
v_gene: TRBV28
CDR3aa: CASSLGGQGIGYGYTF
CDR3nt: TGTGCCAGCAGTTTAGGGGGACAGGGAATTGGTTATGGCTACACCTTC

d_gene: NA
j_gene: TRBJ2-7
abundance: NA
v_gene: TRBV5-1
CDR3aa: CASSFGTNQLYEQYF
CDR3nt: TGCGCCAGCAGCTTTGGGACAAATCAACTCTACGAGCAGTACTTC

d_gene: NA
j_gene: TRBJ2-1
abundance: NA
v_gene: TRBV28
CDR3aa: CASSRTFRSYNEQFF
CDR3nt: TGTGCCAGCAGCCGGACCTTCCGCTCCTACAATGAGCAGTTCTTC